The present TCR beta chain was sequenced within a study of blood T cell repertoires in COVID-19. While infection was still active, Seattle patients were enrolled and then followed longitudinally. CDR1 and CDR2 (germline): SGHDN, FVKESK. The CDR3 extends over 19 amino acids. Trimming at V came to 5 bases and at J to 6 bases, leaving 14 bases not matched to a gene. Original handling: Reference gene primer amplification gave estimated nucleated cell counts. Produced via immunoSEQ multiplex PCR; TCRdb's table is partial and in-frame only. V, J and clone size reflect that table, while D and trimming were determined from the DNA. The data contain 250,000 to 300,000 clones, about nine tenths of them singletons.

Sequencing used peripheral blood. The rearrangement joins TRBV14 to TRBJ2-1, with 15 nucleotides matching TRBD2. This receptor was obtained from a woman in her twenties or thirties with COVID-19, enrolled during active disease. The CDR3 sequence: CASSVSGTSGRTLGNEQFF. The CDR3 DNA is TGTGCCAGCAGCGTGTCCGGGACTAGCGGGAGGACCCTAGGCAATGAGCAGTTCTTC.